This TCR beta chain appears in the sequencing data of a study of blood T cell repertoires in COVID-19. Study-wide context: Both acute and convalescent COVID-19 samples were obtained from the United States, Italy and Spain. Sources were T cells, B-cell-depleted T cells, or PBMCs; the material itself was cDNA or gDNA.

The data were produced by immunoSEQ multiplex PCR, yet TCRdb's version contains in-frame clones alone and is incomplete. The data show roughly 230,000 clones, with roughly 84% seen just once and around 3.7% held by the top ten. Ages ranged from roughly 18 to 100 years, with residence in more than 20 US areas. Before being deemed recovered, Cohort 3 donors had two negative PCRs, clearance, or symptom resolution. This CDR3 is 13 amino acids long. Per germline, CDR1 KGHSH and CDR2 LQKENI. V was shortened by 1 base and J by 2 bases, with 5 bases between the two germline ends. The receptor comes from a man over 45 who had recovered from COVID-19. This sequence joins TRBV18 and TRBJ1-1; no clear D. Sequenced sample: PBMCs or T cells enriched from blood (not recorded which). The CDR3 sequence is CASSPQRNTEAFF. CDR3 nucleotide sequence: TGTGCCAGCTCACCACAGAGAAACACTGAAGCTTTCTTT.